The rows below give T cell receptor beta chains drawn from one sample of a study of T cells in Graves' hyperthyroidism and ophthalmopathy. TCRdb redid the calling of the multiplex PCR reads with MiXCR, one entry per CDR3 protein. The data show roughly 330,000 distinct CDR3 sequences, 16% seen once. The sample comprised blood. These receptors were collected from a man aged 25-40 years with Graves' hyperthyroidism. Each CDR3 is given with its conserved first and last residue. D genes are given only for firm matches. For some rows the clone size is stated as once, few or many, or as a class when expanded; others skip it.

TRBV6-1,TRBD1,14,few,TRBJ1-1,TGTGCCAGCAGTAAACCGAACAGGGGTTCTGAAGCTTTCTTT,CASSKPNRGSEAFF
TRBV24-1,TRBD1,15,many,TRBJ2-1,TGTGCCACCAGTACCTCGGGACAGGTCAGCAATGAGCAGTTCTTC,CATSTSGQVSNEQFF
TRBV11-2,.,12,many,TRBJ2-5,TGTGCCAGCAGCCCAGAGGCCGGGACCCAGTACTTC,CASSPEAGTQYF
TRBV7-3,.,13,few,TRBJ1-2,TGTGCCAGCAGCTCCTCCACCCGTGGTGGCTACACCTTC,CASSSSTRGGYTF
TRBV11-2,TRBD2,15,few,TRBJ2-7,TGTGCCAGCAGCTCTGGACTAGCGGGAGCCTACGAGCAGTACTTC,CASSSGLAGAYEQYF
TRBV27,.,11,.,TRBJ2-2,TGTGCCAGCTTACTCACCGGGGAGCTGTTTTTT,CASLLTGELFF
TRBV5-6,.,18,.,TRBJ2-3,TGCGCCAGCAGCTTATTCGTAGCCCCAGCGGACAACACAGATACGCAGTATTTT,CASSLFVAPADNTDTQYF
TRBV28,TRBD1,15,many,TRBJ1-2,TGTGCCAGCAAGCCGGGACAGGGGGGGGTCTATGGCTACACCTTC,CASKPGQGGVYGYTF
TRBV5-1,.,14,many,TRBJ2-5,TGCGCCAGCAGCCTAGGGACGGTAAAAGAGACCCAGTACTTC,CASSLGTVKETQYF
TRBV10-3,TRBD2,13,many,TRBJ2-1,TGTGCCAGCCGGCGGGGACTAGCCGATGAGCAGTTCTTC,CASRRGLADEQFF
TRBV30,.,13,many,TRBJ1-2,TGTGCCTGGATCGGGGGTAAAGCCTATGGCTACACCTTC,CAWIGGKAYGYTF
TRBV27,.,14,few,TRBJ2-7,TGTGCCAGCAGTTGGGTAGCGGAGCCCTACGAGCAGTACTTC,CASSWVAEPYEQYF
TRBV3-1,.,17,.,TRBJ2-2,TGTGCCAGCAGCCTTTTCACTTCCGGGTCCACACCTGGGGAGCTGTTTTTT,CASSLFTSGSTPGELFF
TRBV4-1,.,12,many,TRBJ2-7,TGCGCCAGCAGCCAAGCCCGGGACGAGCAGTACTTC,CASSQARDEQYF
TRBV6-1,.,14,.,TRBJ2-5,TGTGCCAGCAATGAAGGGTCACGAGGGGAGACCCAGTACTTC,CASNEGSRGETQYF
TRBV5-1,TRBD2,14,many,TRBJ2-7,TGCGCCAGCAGCAGCGGTGCGGGAGCGTACGAGCAGTACTTC,CASSSGAGAYEQYF
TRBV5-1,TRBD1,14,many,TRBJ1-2,TGCGCCAGCAGCTCCGGGACAGGGGACTATGGCTACACCTTC,CASSSGTGDYGYTF
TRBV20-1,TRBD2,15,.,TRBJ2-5,TGCATCGGGGGGGGCGGGGCGGGGGCTGCGGAGACCCAGTGCTTC,CIGGGGAGAAETQCF
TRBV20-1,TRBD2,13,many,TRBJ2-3,TGCAGTGCCCACCTAGCGGGCCCAGATACGCAGTATTTT,CSAHLAGPDTQYF
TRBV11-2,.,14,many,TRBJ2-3,TGTGCCAGCAGCTTCGACAGGAGCACAGATACGCAGTATTTT,CASSFDRSTDTQYF
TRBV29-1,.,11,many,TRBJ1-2,TGCAGCGTTGAAGAGGCGGGGCGCTACACCTTC,CSVEEAGRYTF
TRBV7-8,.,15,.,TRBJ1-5,TGTGCCAGCAGCTTGGGGTTTGGAGGGCCCCAGGCCCAGCATTTT,CASSLGFGGPQAQHF
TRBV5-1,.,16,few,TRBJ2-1,TGCGCCAGCAGCTTGGCCGAAGCGCAAAACTACAATGAGCAGTTCTTC,CASSLAEAQNYNEQFF
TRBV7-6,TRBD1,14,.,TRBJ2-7,TGTGCCAGCAGCGCACGACAGGGGGATGGCGAGCAGTACTTC,CASSARQGDGEQYF
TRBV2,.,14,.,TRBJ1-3,TGTGCCAGCAGTAGCGGGCGACCCGGAAACACCATATATTTT,CASSSGRPGNTIYF
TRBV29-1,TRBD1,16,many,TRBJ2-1,TGCAGCGTTGAATCGGAGTCGAGACAGGGGATCTATGAGCAGTTCTTC,CSVESESRQGIYEQFF
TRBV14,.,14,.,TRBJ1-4,TGTGCCAGCAGCCAGGCTTCGGCGGACGAAAAACTGTTTTTT,CASSQASADEKLFF
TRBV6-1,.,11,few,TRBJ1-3,TGTGCCAGCAGCAGGGACGACACCATATATTTT,CASSRDDTIYF
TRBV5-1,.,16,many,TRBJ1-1,TGCGCCAGCAGCTTAACCACGGGACTGGTGAACACTGAAGCTTTCTTT,CASSLTTGLVNTEAFF
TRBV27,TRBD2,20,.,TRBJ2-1,TGTGCCAGCAGTTTCCAACCGGGACTAGCGGGAGCTTTTTCTCTCAATGAGCAGTTCTTC,CASSFQPGLAGAFSLNEQFF
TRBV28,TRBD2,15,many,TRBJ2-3,TGTGCCAGCAGCCCAACGGTTAGCGGGACAGATACGCAGTATTTT,CASSPTVSGTDTQYF
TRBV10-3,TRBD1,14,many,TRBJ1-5,TGTGCCACTTCCCCAGGGGACAGGGCGTTCCCCCAGCATTTT,CATSPGDRAFPQHF
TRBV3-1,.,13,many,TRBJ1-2,TGTGCCAGCAGCCCCGGAGGGGAGGATGGCTACACCTTC,CASSPGGEDGYTF
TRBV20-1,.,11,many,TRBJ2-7,TGCAGTGCTAAACTAACCTACGAGCAGTACTTC,CSAKLTYEQYF
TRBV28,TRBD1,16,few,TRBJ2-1,TGTGCCAGCAGTTTGACGACAGGGTCTACCTACAATGAGCAGTTCTTC,CASSLTTGSTYNEQFF
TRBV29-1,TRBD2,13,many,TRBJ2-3,TGCAGCGGACTACGGGGGAGGGGCGATACGCAGTATTTT,CSGLRGRGDTQYF
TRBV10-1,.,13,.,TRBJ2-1,TGCGCCAGCAACGAGGAATTCTACGGTGAGCAGTTCTTC,CASNEEFYGEQFF
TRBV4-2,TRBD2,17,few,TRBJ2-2,TGTGCCAGCAGCCAAGACGGGACTAGCGGGACTTGGGGGGAGCTGTTTTTT,CASSQDGTSGTWGELFF
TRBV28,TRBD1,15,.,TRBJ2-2,TGTGCCAGCACATTTCACAGGGGTGGCCCCGGGGAGCTGTTTTTT,CASTFHRGGPGELFF
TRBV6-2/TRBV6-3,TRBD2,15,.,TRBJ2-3,TGTGCCAGCAGACCCCTAGCGGGGGGCACAGATACGCAGTATTTT,CASRPLAGGTDTQYF